Each of the 16 T cell receptor beta chains below was sequenced from the same sample in a study of immune evolution from preneoplasia to lung adenocarcinoma. TCRdb's copy holds only in-frame clones and misses some; the assay was immunoSEQ multiplex PCR. The sample yields about 14,000 clones, roughly 87% seen once. Material: FFPE lung adenocarcinoma in situ tissue. All receptors derive from a donor older than 65 with lung adenocarcinoma.

This clone showed up just once. The chain joins TRBV5-1 to TRBJ2-2; D unclear. Germline V lookup: CDR1 SGHRS, CDR2 YFSETQ. V lost 4 bases and J lost 1, with 14 bases in between. The CDR3 consists of 16 residues. As DNA, the CDR3 is TGCGCCAGCAGCCTAAGGGTGGCGGAGAACACCGGGGAGCTGTTTTTT. This encodes CASSLRVAENTGELFF.

The rearrangement joins TRBV5-4 to TRBJ2-3; D unresolved. V lost 0 bases to trimming and J lost 4 bases, with 9 bases between them. The CDR3 length is 14 residues. CDR1 is SGHNT and CDR2 is YYREEE in the germline V gene (reference sequence). The DNA for the CDR3 is TGTGCCAGCAGCTTGGGAATTGATGCAGATACGCAGTATTTT. Protein sequence: CASSLGIDADTQYF.

The chain is built from TRBV5-4 and TRBJ2-1, with 7 nucleotides matching TRBD1. Germline CDR1 and CDR2: SGHNT and YYREEE (reference sequence). After removal of 0 bases from V and 4 bases from J, the junction contained 4 bases not matched to a gene. This CDR3 has 15 residues. CDR3 region: CASSLDRGLYNEQFF. The CDR3 nucleotides are TGTGCCAGCAGCTTGGACAGGGGTCTTTACAATGAGCAGTTCTTC. Together with reference TRBV5-4 and TRBJ2-1, the CDR3 gives the full variable domain: ETGVTQSPTHLIKTRGQQVTLRCSSQSGHNTVSWYQQALGQGPQFIFQYYREEENGRGNFPPRFSGLQFPNYSSELNVNALELDDSALYLCASSLDRGLYNEQFFGPGTRLTVL.

The rearrangement uses TRBV7-2 and TRBJ2-1; D is undetermined. The V end was cut by 7 bases, the J end by 8 bases, with 21 bases between. Germline values: CDR1 SGHTA, CDR2 FQGNSA. The CDR3 loop spans 15 amino acids. The CDR3 nucleotides read TGTGCCAGCACCCTCTCCGTGGCGCCCAGGTATGAGCAGTTCTTC. Translated: CASTLSVAPRYEQFF.

This chain uses TRBV28 with TRBJ2-7; 14 nucleotides line up with TRBD2. The CDR3 covers 19 residues. V was pared by 8 bases and J by 3 bases, with 18 bases of the junction left unmatched. Germline V gene sequence: CDR1 MDHEN, CDR2 SYDVKM. The CDR3 protein is CASPPGGLAGGHGSYEQYF. In DNA, the CDR3 is TGTGCCAGCCCACCCGGCGGACTAGCGGGAGGTCATGGAAGCTACGAGCAGTACTTC.

The chain joins TRBV27 to TRBJ1-5; D remains unclear. This CDR3 contains 15 residues. The germline gives CDR1 MNHEY, CDR2 SMNVEV (reference sequence). V gave up 4 bases and J gave up 11 bases, with 21 bases separating them. The CDR3 DNA sequence: TGTGCCAGCAGTTCGACCAGTGGAGGGAGTGGAGCCCAGCATTTT. Translated: CASSSTSGGSGAQHF.

V usage is TRBV29-1 and J usage is TRBJ2-3; D remains unclear. Trimming removed 2 bases from V and 7 bases from J, with 13 bases in between. Germline CDR1 and CDR2: SQVTM and ANQGSEA. This CDR3 has 13 residues. The CDR3 sequence: CSVERARANTQYF. The CDR3 DNA reads as TGCAGCGTTGAAAGGGCCCGTGCGAATACGCAGTATTTT.

CDR3 loop: CASSYPPTGDYNEQFF. Written as DNA, the CDR3 is TGTGCCAGCAGTTACCCCCCTACGGGAGACTACAATGAGCAGTTCTTC. The chain links TRBV6-6 to TRBJ2-1; tentatively, D is TRBD2 (6 bases). The CDR3 has 16 amino acids. The germline V and J ends were trimmed by 2 bases and 3 bases, with 14 bases remaining between them. The germline CDR1 and CDR2 sequences are MNHNY and SVGAGI (reference sequence).

The rearrangement uses TRBV19 and TRBJ2-3, with D possibly being TRBD2 (6 bases). The CDR3 totals 15 residues. The germline V gene encodes CDR1 LNHDA and CDR2 SQIVND (reference sequence). The V end was cut by 11 bases, the J end by 0 bases, with 18 bases between. The CDR3 loop reads CAGSLSGSSTDTQYF. Written as DNA, the CDR3 is TGTGCCGGATCCCTTAGCGGATCAAGCACAGATACGCAGTATTTT. Looking up the rest from reference TRBV19 and TRBJ2-3 gives the full variable domain: DGGITQSPKYLFRKEGQNVTLSCEQNLNHDAMYWYRQDPGQGLRLIYYSQIVNDFQKGDIAEGYSVSREKKESFPLTVTSAQKNPTAFYLCAGSLSGSSTDTQYFGPGTRLTVL.

The chain has TRBV19 and TRBJ1-1; 7 bases are shared with TRBD1. CDR1 is LNHDA and CDR2 is SQIVND in the germline V gene (reference sequence). The ends lost 2 bases at V and 6 bases at J; junction bases unmatched: 9. The length of the CDR3 is 15 residues. The CDR3 nucleotides read TGTGCCAGTAGTATAAGTTTCAGGGGGAATCCTGAAGCTTTCTTT. This gives the protein CASSISFRGNPEAFF.

The chain employs TRBV10-3 and TRBJ2-1; the match to TRBD2 covers 7 bases. The V gene end was trimmed by 4 bases and the J gene end by 4 bases; junction bases not matched to a gene: 4. The CDR3 is made up of 14 amino acids. Germline values: CDR1 ENHRY, CDR2 SYGVKD. DNA for the CDR3: TGTGCCATCAGTGGGCTAGCGGTATACAATGAGCAGTTCTTC. Encoded protein: CAISGLAVYNEQFF.

This chain connects TRBV7-2 to TRBJ2-1, with a tentative D call TRBD2 (6 bases). Trimming left V 2 bases short and J 1 base short, with 6 bases between. The CDR3 spans 14 residues. Germline V gene sequence: CDR1 SGHTA, CDR2 FQGNSA. In DNA, the CDR3 is TGTGCCAGCAGCTTACTAGCGTCCTACAATGAGCAGTTCTTC. Translation gives CASSLLASYNEQFF.

The chain uses TRBV4-2 and TRBJ2-7, with D possibly matching TRBD1 (5 bases). V was trimmed by 0 bases and J by 2 bases, leaving 5 bases between them. Germline assignment: CDR1 LGHNA and CDR2 YNFKEQ. This CDR3 comprises 13 residues. CDR3 loop: CASSQDRAYEQYF. The CDR3, as DNA: TGTGCCAGCAGCCAAGACAGGGCCTACGAGCAGTACTTC.

This clone was detected a few times. The genes are TRBV7-2 and TRBJ2-7; 7 bases align to TRBD2. The ends lost 5 bases at V and 0 bases at J; junction bases unmatched: 10. This CDR3 has 16 amino acids. Germline V gene sequence: CDR1 SGHTA, CDR2 FQGNSA. The CDR3 coding sequence is TGTGCCAGCAGCCTTAGCGGGCCCAGGAGCTCCTACGAGCAGTACTTC. This sequence encodes CASSLSGPRSSYEQYF.

The CDR3 is CASSLMGANYGYTF. CDR3 DNA sequence: TGTGCCAGCAGCTTGATGGGGGCCAACTATGGCTACACCTTC. The chain carries TRBV7-9 and TRBJ1-2; tentatively, D is TRBD1 (6 bases). Germline CDR1 and CDR2: SEHNR and FQNEAQ (reference sequence). V was trimmed by 3 bases and J by 2 bases, leaving 10 bases between them. The CDR3 spans 14 residues.

The chain carries TRBV4-3 and TRBJ1-1; D call uncertain. The CDR3 is 13 amino acids. Germline CDR1 is LGHNA and CDR2 is YSLEER. With 1 base removed from V and 1 base from J, the gap between germline ends came to 4 bases. The CDR3: CASSQGPNTEAFF. In nucleotides, the CDR3 is TGCGCCAGCAGCCAAGGGCCGAACACTGAAGCTTTCTTT.